The clone carrying this TCR beta chain was counted ten times or more. The target antigen is unknown. Germline V gene sequence: CDR1 DFQATT, CDR2 SNEGSKA (reference sequence). This CDR3 spans 15 amino acids. V dropped 4 bases and J dropped 1; count of bases not matched to a gene: 5. These data belong to a study of glioma-infiltrating T cells. Study-level points and caveats: Non-neoplastic patients had below-expected tissue-blood divergence, while all gliomas exceeded expectation.

Amplification of TCR alpha and beta CDR3 regions from RNA used iRepertoire nested multiplex PCR. TCRdb ran MiXCR on the multiplex PCR reads and lists one entry per CDR3 protein. The sample lists more than 100,000 distinct CDR3 sequences; about 30% were seen once. This chain uses TRBV20-1 with TRBJ2-1; TRBD1 matches at 9 bases. This sequence originates from a human donor with low-grade glioma or glioblastoma, undergoing nonglioma brain surgery, or in good health (not recorded which). The specimen was glioma tissue, nonneoplastic brain tissue, or PBMCs (not recorded which). This chain's CDR3 is CSATGQGRSYNEQFF. The CDR3 coding sequence is TGCAGTGCTACAGGACAGGGGAGGTCCTACAATGAGCAGTTCTTC.